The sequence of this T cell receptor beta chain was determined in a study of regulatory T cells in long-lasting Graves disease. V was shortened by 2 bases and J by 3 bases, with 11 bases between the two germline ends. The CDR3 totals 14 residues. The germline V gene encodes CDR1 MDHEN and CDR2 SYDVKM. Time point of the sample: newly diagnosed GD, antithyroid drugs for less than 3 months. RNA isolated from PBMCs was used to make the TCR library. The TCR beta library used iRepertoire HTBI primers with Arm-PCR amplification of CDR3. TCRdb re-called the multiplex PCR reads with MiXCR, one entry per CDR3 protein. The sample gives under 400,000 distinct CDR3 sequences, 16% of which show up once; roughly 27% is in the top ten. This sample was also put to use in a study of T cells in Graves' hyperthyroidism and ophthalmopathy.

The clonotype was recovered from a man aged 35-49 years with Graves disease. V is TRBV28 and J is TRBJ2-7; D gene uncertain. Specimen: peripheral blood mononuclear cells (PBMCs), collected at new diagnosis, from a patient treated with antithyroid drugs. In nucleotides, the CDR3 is TGTGCCAGCAGTTTAGCGGATAGAAGCTACGAGCAGTACTTC. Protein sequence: CASSLADRSYEQYF.